Each of the 9 T cell receptor beta chains below was sequenced from the same sample in a study of tumor-infiltrating lymphocytes in primary liver carcinoma. Without any cell sorting, about 19-30 mg of bulk tissue yielded co-extracted RNA and DNA. TCR beta cDNA was made from roughly 500 ng total RNA with a constant-region primer. Three nested multiplex PCR rounds, a slightly modified ARM-PCR method, built the TCR beta libraries. The two initial PCR rounds, 9 to 11 cycles each, used TRBV1-TRBV30 forward and C-beta reverse primers. TCRdb processed the multiplex PCR reads anew with MiXCR; each CDR3 protein has one entry. Of 90,000 to 140,000 distinct CDR3 sequences listed, around 83% are singletons. Sequencing was carried out using liver tumor tissue from sampling region 3. Subset: tumor region T3, left-lateral pole. The receptors come from a man in his forties or fifties with primary liver carcinoma and hepatitis B virus infection.

This clonotype is classed as medium-sized. One junction end disagrees with the germline gene, perhaps due to a read error. The J gene is TRBJ2-4, the V gene TRBV28, with D unresolved. CDR1 and CDR2 (germline): MDHEN, SYDVKM. CDR3 length equals 15 residues. The CDR3 reads CASSPPGLARNIQYF. The DNA of the CDR3 is TGTGCCAGCAGCCCTCCCGGGTTGGCCAGAAACATTCAGTACTTC.

As for this clonotype: The junction differs from germline at one of its ends, possibly a read error. The rearrangement uses TRBV6-5 and TRBJ2-1; tentatively, D is TRBD2 (5 bases). The CDR3 consists of 12 residues. Per the germline V gene, CDR1 is MNHEY and CDR2 is SVGAGI. The CDR3 DNA is TGTACCAGCAACCGAGGACTCAATGAGCAGTTCTTC. It translates to CTSNRGLNEQFF.

On this clonotype itself: An end of the junction does not agree with germline; a read error may underlie this. The gene calls are TRBV5-4 and TRBJ2-1, with D perhaps assigned TRBD1 or TRBD2 (5 bases each). This CDR3 is 14 amino acids long. Germline V lookup: CDR1 SGHNT, CDR2 YYREEE (reference sequence). CDR3 DNA sequence: TGTGCCAGCAGCCTTAGGGACGGCCACAACGAGCAGTTCTTC. It encodes CASSLRDGHNEQFF.

About this clonotype itself: The junction and the germline gene differ at one end; a read error may be behind it. This rearrangement joins TRBV6-2 or TRBV6-3 to TRBJ1-2; D is undetermined. The germline V gene has CDR1 MNHEY and CDR2 SVGEGT. The length of the CDR3 is 13 residues. The CDR3 region has the DNA TGTGTCAGCAACGCCGGGATAGCCTATGGCTACACCTTC. This gives the protein CVSNAGIAYGYTF.

On this clonotype: This is likely a read error, given that the CDR3 carries no conserved phenylalanine or tryptophan at its end. The chain recombines TRBV11-2 with TRBJ2-5; maybe TRBD1 (6 bases). V was trimmed by 5 bases and J by 8 bases, leaving 21 bases between them. Germline CDR1 is SGHAT and CDR2 is FQNNGV. The CDR3 totals 15 residues. The CDR3 here is CASSPRSTPGVTQYL. The CDR3 nucleotides read TGTGCCAGCAGCCCCCGGTCAACCCCAGGGGTCACCCAGTACTTA.

As to this clonotype: The junction and the germline gene differ at one end; a read error may be behind it. This rearrangement joins TRBV6-1 to TRBJ2-1, with D perhaps matching TRBD1 or TRBD2 (5 bases each). CDR3 length: 13 residues. Germline V CDR1 and CDR2: MNHNS, SASEGT. The CDR3 DNA reads TGTGCTAGCAGTGAAGAGAGGGGCATTGGGCAGTTCTTC. Its protein product is CASSEERGIGQFF.

On this clonotype itself: Its ends do not fully match the called genes, so a read error is possible. The DNA for the CDR3 is TGCAGCATACGGGACACCTACGAGCAGTATTTC. Encoded protein: CSIRDTYEQYF. The chain combines TRBV29-1 with TRBJ2-7; tentative D call: TRBD1 (6 bases). Germline V gives CDR1 SQVTM, CDR2 ANQGSEA. There are 11 residues in the CDR3.

This clonotype was counted at least ten times. The gene calls are TRBV12-3 or TRBV12-4 and TRBJ1-3; D gene uncertain. Trimming took 3 bases from V and 2 from J, leaving 11 bases between them. The CDR3 is 15 amino acids. The CDR3 region has the DNA TGTGCCAGCAGTTTGACCGGACGGGCTGGAAACACCATATATTTT. Amino acid sequence: CASSLTGRAGNTIYF.

As concerns this clonotype: Given the absence of the conserved phenylalanine or tryptophan at the CDR3 end, a read error is likely. The chain joins TRBV29-1 to TRBJ2-7, with D hard to call. V lost 1 base, J lost 7 bases, and 8 bases lay in between. Germline CDR1 and CDR2: SQVTM and ANQGSEA. This CDR3 spans 11 amino acids. CDR3 protein: CSVEGRHEQYL. DNA for the CDR3: TGCAGCGTTGAAGGGCGTCATGAGCAGTACCTC.